This TCR beta chain emerged from a study of neurological immune-mediated disorders. General study points: CDR3 amino acid sequences of expanded clones were not shared across subjects, a result suggesting private repertoires in all groups.

The table lists this clonotype with many counts. What it binds is unknown. The length of the CDR3 is 12 residues. The V gene lost 5 bases and the J gene lost 4 bases, with 9 bases spanning the gap. The germline CDR1 and CDR2 sequences are SGHRS and YFSETQ. The authors produced cDNA by 5'RACE using 10-nucleotide random UMIs. TCRdb reanalysed the 5' RACE reads using MiXCR and keeps one entry per CDR3 protein. The sample records roughly 100,000 distinct CDR3 sequences, roughly 3.2% being singletons. V and J are TRBV5-1 and TRBJ2-5; D is undetermined. This TCR was sampled from a woman in her 50s with multiple sclerosis. Material for sequencing was PBMCs. The CDR3 sequence is CASRATRETQYF. The CDR3 nucleotides read TGCGCCAGCAGGGCCACCCGAGAGACCCAGTACTTC.